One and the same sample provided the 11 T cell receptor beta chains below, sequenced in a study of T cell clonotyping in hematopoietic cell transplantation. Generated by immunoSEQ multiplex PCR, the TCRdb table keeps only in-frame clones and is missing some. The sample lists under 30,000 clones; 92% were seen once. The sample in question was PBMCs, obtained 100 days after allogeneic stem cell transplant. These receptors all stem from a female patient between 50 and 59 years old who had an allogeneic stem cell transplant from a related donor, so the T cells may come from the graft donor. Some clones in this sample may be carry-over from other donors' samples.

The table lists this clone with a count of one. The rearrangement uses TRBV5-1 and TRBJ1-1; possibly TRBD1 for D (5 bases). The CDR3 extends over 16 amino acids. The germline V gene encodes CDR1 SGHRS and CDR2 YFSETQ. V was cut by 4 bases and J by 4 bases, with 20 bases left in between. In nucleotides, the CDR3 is TGCGCCAGCAGCCGACGGGGCGATGGTATTGGCACTGAAGCTTTCTTT. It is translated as CASSRRGDGIGTEAFF.

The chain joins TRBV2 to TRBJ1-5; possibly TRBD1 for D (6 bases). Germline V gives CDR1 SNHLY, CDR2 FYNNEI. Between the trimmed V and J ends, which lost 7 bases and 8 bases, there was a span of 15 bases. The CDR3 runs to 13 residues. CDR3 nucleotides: TGTGCCAGCAACGGAAGGGGGACGGAGCCCCAGCATTTT. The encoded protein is CASNGRGTEPQHF.

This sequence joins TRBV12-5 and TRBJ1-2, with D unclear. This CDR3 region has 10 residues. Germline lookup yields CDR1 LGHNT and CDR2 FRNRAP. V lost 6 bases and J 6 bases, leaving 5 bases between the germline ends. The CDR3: CASGGDGYTF. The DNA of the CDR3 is TGTGCTAGTGGCGGGGATGGCTACACCTTC.

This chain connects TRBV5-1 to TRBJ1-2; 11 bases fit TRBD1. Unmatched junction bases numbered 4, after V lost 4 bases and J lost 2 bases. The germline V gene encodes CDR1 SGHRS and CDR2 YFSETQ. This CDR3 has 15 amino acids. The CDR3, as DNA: TGCGCCAGCAGCCCGGGACAGGGGGGAAACTATGGCTACACCTTC. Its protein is CASSPGQGGNYGYTF.

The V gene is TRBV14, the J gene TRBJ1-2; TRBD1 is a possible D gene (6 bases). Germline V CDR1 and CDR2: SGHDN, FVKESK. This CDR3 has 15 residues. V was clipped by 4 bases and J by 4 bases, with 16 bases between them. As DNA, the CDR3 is TGTGCCAGCAGCCCTCGAGGGGGGCCGGTCTATGGCTACACCTTC. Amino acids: CASSPRGGPVYGYTF.

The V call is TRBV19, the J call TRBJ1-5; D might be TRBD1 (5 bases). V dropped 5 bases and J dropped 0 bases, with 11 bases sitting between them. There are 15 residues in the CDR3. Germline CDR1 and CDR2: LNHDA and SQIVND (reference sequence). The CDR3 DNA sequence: TGTGCCAGTAGTTCGACAGCCTATAGCAATCAGCCCCAGCATTTT. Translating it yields CASSSTAYSNQPQHF.

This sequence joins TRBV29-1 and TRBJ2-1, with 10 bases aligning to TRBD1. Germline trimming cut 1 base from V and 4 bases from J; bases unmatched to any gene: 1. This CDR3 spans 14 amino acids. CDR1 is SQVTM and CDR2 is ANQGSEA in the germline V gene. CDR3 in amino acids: CSVEGTGGYNEQFF. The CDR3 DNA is TGCAGCGTTGAAGGGACAGGGGGGTACAATGAGCAGTTCTTC.

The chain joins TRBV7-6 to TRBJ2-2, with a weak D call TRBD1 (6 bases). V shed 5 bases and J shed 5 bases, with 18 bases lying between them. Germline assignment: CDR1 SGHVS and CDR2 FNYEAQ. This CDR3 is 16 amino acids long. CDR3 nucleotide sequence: TGTGCCAGCAGCCGCTTCCCACAGGGTGCGACCGGGGAGCTGTTTTTT. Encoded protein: CASSRFPQGATGELFF. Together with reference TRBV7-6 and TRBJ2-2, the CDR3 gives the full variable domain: GAGVSQSPRYKVTKRGQDVALRCDPISGHVSLYWYRQALGQGPEFLTYFNYEAQQDKSGLPNDRFSAERPEGSISTLTIQRTEQRDSAMYRCASSRFPQGATGELFFGEGSRLTVL.

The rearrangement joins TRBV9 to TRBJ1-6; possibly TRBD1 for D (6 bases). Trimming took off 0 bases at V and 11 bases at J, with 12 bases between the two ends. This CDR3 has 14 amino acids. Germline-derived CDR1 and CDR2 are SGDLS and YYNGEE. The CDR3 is CASSVEGGSAPLHF. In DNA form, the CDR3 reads TGTGCCAGCAGCGTAGAGGGGGGCAGCGCACCCCTCCACTTT.

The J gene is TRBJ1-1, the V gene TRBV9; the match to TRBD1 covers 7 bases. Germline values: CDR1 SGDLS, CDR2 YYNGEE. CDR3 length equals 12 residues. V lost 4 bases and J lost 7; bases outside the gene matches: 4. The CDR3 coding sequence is TGTGCCAGCAGCCCCCGGGACAGTGAAGCTTTCTTT. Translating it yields CASSPRDSEAFF.

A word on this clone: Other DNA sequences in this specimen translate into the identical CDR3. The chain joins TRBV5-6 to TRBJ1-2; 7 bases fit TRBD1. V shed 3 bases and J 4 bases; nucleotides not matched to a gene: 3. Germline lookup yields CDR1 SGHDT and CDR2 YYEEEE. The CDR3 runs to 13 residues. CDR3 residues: CASSSGQIYGYTF. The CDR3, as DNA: TGTGCCAGCAGCTCGGGACAGATCTATGGCTACACCTTC. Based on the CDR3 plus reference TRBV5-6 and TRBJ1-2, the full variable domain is DAGVTQSPTHLIKTRGQQVTLRCSPKSGHDTVSWYQQALGQGPQFIFQYYEEEERQRGNFPDRFSGHQFPNYSSELNVNALLLGDSALYLCASSSGQIYGYTFGSGTRLTVV.